Listed below are T cell receptor beta chains from one sample, sequenced in a study of control samples from healthy donors and cancer patients. Libraries were prepared by immunoSEQ multiplex PCR; TCRdb keeps only in-frame clonotypes and omits some of them. This sample carries more than 95,000 clones, roughly 91% of them seen once, and the ten largest clones take 2.3%. The sequencing sample was made of blood. These receptors originate from a woman aged 65 to 85 in good health. Both conserved end residues are part of each CDR3. Each record gives: V gene, CDR3 protein.

V gene: TRBV4-1
CDR3 protein: CASSQEGPGGYGNEQFF

V gene: TRBV5-1
CDR3 protein: CASTEGRGADTQYF

V gene: TRBV15
CDR3 protein: CATSQAIAGGAAGELFF

V gene: TRBV7-9
CDR3 protein: CASSPAEQSGNTIYF

V gene: TRBV3-1/TRBV3-2
CDR3 protein: CASSPEGQGLAGYTF

V gene: TRBV10-1
CDR3 protein: CASSALVRAGDTGELFF

V gene: TRBV3-1/TRBV3-2
CDR3 protein: CASSSTFGRGETDTQYF

V gene: TRBV5-1
CDR3 protein: CASRSGDRAYNEQFF

V gene: TRBV7-2
CDR3 protein: CASSLAHNSGTDTQYF

V gene: TRBV27
CDR3 protein: CASSLLPGQGANIQYF

V gene: TRBV6-5
CDR3 protein: CASSYYGIHMGSPLHF

V gene: TRBV20-1
CDR3 protein: CSAIPGQGAFF

V gene: TRBV11-2
CDR3 protein: CASSLDRSGLSPETQYF

V gene: TRBV5-5
CDR3 protein: CASSLGQGNYGYTF

V gene: TRBV6-6
CDR3 protein: CASSPRMTGVGSNQPQHF

V gene: TRBV2
CDR3 protein: CASLSVDEQFF

V gene: TRBV2
CDR3 protein: CASSLQSSYEQYF

V gene: TRBV21-1
CDR3 protein: CASSKGTLACTDTQYF

V gene: TRBV7-8
CDR3 protein: CASSLSFGTGSGGYTF

V gene: TRBV7-2
CDR3 protein: CASSMTGGLNIQYF

V gene: TRBV5-3
CDR3 protein: CARSPPRQGGEEQYF

V gene: TRBV19
CDR3 protein: CASMTTGGTGELFF

V gene: TRBV5-1
CDR3 protein: CATRTEANYGYTF

V gene: TRBV6-5
CDR3 protein: CASSYSLGHYNEQFF

V gene: TRBV7-2
CDR3 protein: CASSVPLTDTQYF

V gene: TRBV5-1
CDR3 protein: CASSFGPTGSNQPQHF

V gene: TRBV5-4
CDR3 protein: CASSLEFAGATGADTQYF

V gene: TRBV21-1
CDR3 protein: CASSKGQGAREQFF

V gene: TRBV25-1
CDR3 protein: CASTDLRGGRGFFGQYF

V gene: TRBV29-1
CDR3 protein: CSAPSGGSDTQYF

V gene: TRBV2
CDR3 protein: CASSDEQDYNEQFF